These 10 T cell receptor beta chains share one sample of origin, sequenced in a study of tumor and adjacent non-tumor tissue in lung cancer. The template was RNA from unsorted bulk tissue. The normal lung tissue was taken more than 3 cm from the tumor edge. A modified ARM-PCR protocol with three rounds of nested PCR amplified TCRbeta. Via MiXCR, TCRdb re-called the multiplex PCR reads, giving one row per CDR3 protein. The sample holds approximately 90,000 distinct CDR3 sequences, more than 75% seen once. The sequencing sample was made of distant non-tumor lung tissue. Receptors were obtained from a woman aged 50 to 60 with non-small cell lung cancer.

The table lists this clonotype with a few counts. This may be a read error: a much more frequent sequence differs by one nucleotide. The chain employs TRBV5-1 and TRBJ2-2; 9 bases map to TRBD1. The junction had 10 bases not matched to a gene; V was cut back by 4 bases and J by 0 bases. The CDR3 covers 18 residues. Per the germline V gene, CDR1 is SGHRS and CDR2 is YFSETQ. CDR3 loop: CASSPDRGWSPNTGELFF. CDR3 DNA sequence: TGCGCCAGCAGCCCGGACAGGGGTTGGTCCCCGAACACCGGGGAGCTGTTTTTT.

On this clonotype: Germline and junction disagree at one end, which may indicate a read error. This chain links TRBV6-5 with TRBJ2-1; 13 nucleotides agree with TRBD2. Germline CDR1 MNHEY, CDR2 SVGAGI. CDR3 size: 15 residues. CDR3 sequence reads: CATSEGTSGIYVQFF. Written as DNA, the CDR3 is TGTGCCACCAGTGAGGGGACTAGCGGGATCTATGTGCAGTTCTTC.

A word on this clonotype: Its ends do not fully match the called genes, so a read error is possible. This chain uses TRBV6-5 with TRBJ2-1, with unresolved D. CDR1 and CDR2 from the germline V gene are MNHEY and SVGAGI. The CDR3 is 15 residues long. The CDR3 coding sequence is TGTGCCAGCAGTTACGAGGCTTGGCCGATTGGTGGCCACACCTTC. Its protein product is CASSYEAWPIGGHTF.

This clonotype was detected a few times. The rearrangement uses TRBV19 and TRBJ1-1; D possibly corresponds to TRBD1 (6 bases). Germline V gene sequence: CDR1 LNHDA, CDR2 SQIVND (reference sequence). V shed 3 bases and J shed 4 bases, with 9 bases lying between them. The CDR3 runs to 13 residues. The CDR3 DNA reads TGTGCCAGTAGTATCGGGACACCCACTGAAGCTTTCTTT. The encoded protein is CASSIGTPTEAFF.

This clonotype was recorded at least ten times. This chain links TRBV28 with TRBJ2-7, with 11 bases matching TRBD2. The V gene's germline CDR1 is MDHEN and CDR2 SYDVKM. The V gene end was trimmed by 5 bases and the J gene end by 5 bases; junction bases not matched to a gene: 5. The CDR3 runs to 14 residues. The CDR3 nucleotides read TGTGCCAGCAGTAGAACTAGCGGGAGTGACGAGCAGTACTTC. It specifies CASSRTSGSDEQYF.

Concerning this clonotype: The junction shows a germline mismatch at one end, possibly a read error. This chain links TRBV6-5 with TRBJ1-4; no definite D call. CDR1 is MNHEY, CDR2 SVGAGI, per germline. CDR3 length: 14 amino acids. The CDR3 DNA reads as TGTGGCAGCAGACGCATTACAACTAATGAAAAACTGTTTTTT. Translated, it gives CGSRRITTNEKLFF.

The chain uses TRBV29-1 and TRBJ2-3; D gene uncertain. Germline CDR1 SQVTM, CDR2 ANQGSEA. The CDR3 is 12 amino acids. V shed 5 bases and J shed 3 bases, with 9 bases lying between them. The CDR3 loop is CSVTDPTDTQYF. The CDR3 coding sequence is TGCAGCGTTACCGACCCTACAGATACGCAGTATTTT.

Details on this clonotype: Since the CDR3 does not end with the conserved phenylalanine or tryptophan, this likely comes from a read error. V and J are TRBV29-1 and TRBJ1-3; D possibly corresponds to TRBD1 (6 bases). The germline V and J ends were trimmed by 8 bases and 4 bases, with 15 bases remaining between them. CDR1 and CDR2 from the germline V gene are SQVTM and ANQGSEA. The CDR3 totals 13 residues. DNA for the CDR3: TGCAGCCCTGATTCCGGGGGCGGAAACACCATATATTAT. This gives the protein CSPDSGGGNTIYY.

Worth noting for this clonotype: Being one base from a much bigger clone, this may be a read error. The chain is built from TRBV28 and TRBJ2-3; TRBD2 might be the D (6 bases). V gave up 9 bases and J gave up 1 base, with 8 bases separating them. This CDR3 is built from 12 residues. The germline gives CDR1 MDHEN, CDR2 SYDVKM. CDR3 sequence: CASGGCTDTQYF. CDR3 sequence (DNA): TGTGCCAGTGGAGGGTGCACAGATACGCAGTATTTT.

The chain combines TRBV12-3 or TRBV12-4 with TRBJ2-2; possible D gene TRBD2, 7 bases. V lost 6 bases and J lost 4, with 24 bases in between. The CDR3 runs 18 residues. For the CDR3, the DNA is TGTGCCAGCAGAGGATTAGGGGGAGGGTCAGGAGTCACCGGGGAGCTGTTTTTT. Translation gives CASRGLGGGSGVTGELFF.